The present TCR beta chain was sequenced within a study of vaccination and CD4 T cells after COVID-19. For the study at large: In culture, cells were exposed to overlapping spike peptides from SARS-CoV-2, HCoV-NL63, HCoV-OC43 and HCoV-229E. As control conditions, cultures were given either a CEFX pool serving as positive control, an HIV-1 Nef pool, or no peptide at all.

Study-level findings and limits: Relatively few convalescent patients were studied; early post-infection timepoints were not included.

Treatment described: approximately 9-day PBMC culture with coronavirus spike peptide pools or control peptides (ViraFEST assay). With fresh IL-2 medium, half the medium was replaced on days 3 and 7. On this clonotype: The target antigen is unknown.

An Oncomine TCR Beta short-read assay was used to sequence the DNA from cultured CD4+ T cells. TCRdb used MiXCR to reprocess the PCR reads, holding one entry per CDR3 protein. The sample lists about 12,000 distinct CDR3 sequences; around 32% were seen once. The V gene lost 0 bases and the J gene lost 7 bases, with 15 bases spanning the gap. This CDR3 is 15 amino acids long. CDR1 is WNHNN, CDR2 SYGVQD, per germline (reference sequence). The clonotype was recovered from a human donor who received a COVID-19 vaccine. The V call is TRBV10-1, the J call TRBJ2-5, with D perhaps given as TRBD1 or TRBD2 (5 bases each). The material sequenced was CD4+ T cells from blood, cultured in vitro, taken before SARS-CoV-2 vaccination. DNA for the CDR3: TGCGCCAGCAGTGAGTCGAGTCAGGCAGGGAGGACCCAGTACTTC. It specifies CASSESSQAGRTQYF.